These 5 T cell receptor beta chains were sequenced from one sample in a study of lymphopenia after photon versus proton radiotherapy. The assay was immunoSEQ multiplex PCR, and TCRdb's table has in-frame clones only and misses some. The sample contains about 5,000 clones, around nine tenths of which appear only once. Material: peripheral blood, obtained from a patient treated with photon-based radiotherapy. Source of these receptors: a man aged 25-40 years with gastric cancer.

The chain joins TRBV6-4 to TRBJ1-1; D remains unclear. This CDR3 is 13 amino acids long. Trimming shortened V by 2 bases and J by 1 base, and 5 bases separated the two germline ends. From germline, CDR1 is MRHNA and CDR2 SNTAGT. The CDR3 region has the DNA TGTGCCAGCAGTGACGGACGGAACACTGAAGCTTTCTTT. It codes for CASSDGRNTEAFF.

The count of this clone is one. The V gene is TRBV21-1, the J gene TRBJ2-1; the table's D call, TRBD2, has no DNA check behind it. TRBV21-1 is annotated as a pseudogene. There are 17 residues in the CDR3. The CDR3 DNA is TGTGCCAGTGGGACTAGCGGGTATTGGAGCTCCTACAATGAGCAGTTCTTC. Its translation is CASGTSGYWSSYNEQFF.

The J gene is TRBJ1-6, the V gene TRBV6-6; D is uncertain. Germline V CDR1 and CDR2: MNHNY, SVGAGI (reference sequence). Trimming removed 6 bases from V and 8 bases from J, with 8 bases in between. The CDR3 consists of 12 residues. CDR3 DNA sequence: TGTGCCAGCAGCGTTATTGATTCACCCCTCCACTTT. Protein sequence: CASSVIDSPLHF.

The V and J genes are TRBV4-3 and TRBJ1-4; 8 bases are a match to TRBD1. V was clipped by 0 bases and J by 3 bases; unmatched bases: 3. Germline V gene data show CDR1 as LGHNA and CDR2 as YSLEER. This CDR3 is built from 16 residues. The CDR3 is CASSQDRGLSNEKLFF. CDR3 DNA sequence: TGCGCCAGCAGCCAAGACAGGGGGCTTTCTAATGAAAAACTGTTTTTT.

The chain combines TRBV7-8 with TRBJ1-3, with TRBD1 matching 8 bases. V dropped 4 bases and J dropped 0; count of bases not matched to a gene: 11. Germline assignment: CDR1 SGHVS and CDR2 FQNEAQ. The CDR3 covers 18 residues. The CDR3 region has the DNA TGTGCCAGCAGCTCAGGGACAGGAGGTTGGAACTCTGGAAACACCATATATTTT. Translation: CASSSGTGGWNSGNTIYF.